This TCR beta chain was documented in a study of shared clonotypes between healthy human individuals (dated by TCRdb to 2020 to 2021). Context from the whole study: The cohort included a few men and a couple of women between 18 and 49 years of age. To estimate repertoire size and how much clonotypes are shared between individuals, the study performed deep sequencing of blood TCR repertoires from 4 to 6 healthy adults. For each donor, CD4 naive and CD4 memory were each run on three plates, CD8 naive on two plates, and CD8 memory on one plate. Different laboratories and diverse techniques were used to prepare libraries and sequence TCR repertoires, to increase sequencing depth and limit assay-specific biases. Per donor, leukapheresis produced somewhere between about 0.85 and 9.5 billion PBMCs.

Using the deep immunoSEQ assay, multiplex PCR amplified TCR CDR3 regions from genomic DNA. Genomic DNA extracted from each cell subset was distributed evenly over all wells of several immunoSEQ 96-well plates, and each plate served as one replicate. For sorted subsets, 150 to 250 ng genomic DNA, equal to 30,000 or so T cell genomes, was loaded into each replicate PCR. The purified libraries were quantified using a Qubit 3.0 fluorometer, sized with a Bioanalyzer 2100, and then quantified again using the KAPA Library Quantification kit. Each immunoSEQ 96-well plate was sequenced on its own single-read 150-cycle Illumina NextSeq 550 flow cell. Per the authors' processing: Because the immunoSEQ output included only junctional sequences and no quality scores, the filtering could not be the same as the filtering used for full-length reads. Sequences were annotated with PyIR, a Python wrapper for IgBLAST v1.9, using IMGT germline references to assign V/J genes and CDR3. Reads with weak V/J assignments (E-value above 1e-6), missing CDR3, stop codons, out-of-frame junctions, or ambiguous translated residues were removed. V3J clonotypes were defined by identical inferred V gene, J gene, and CDR3 amino acid sequence. Percentage overlap between repertoires was computed as shared unique clonotypes divided by the size of the smaller repertoire. RTK rarefaction, the Chao1 estimator, and Recon v2.1 estimates of unobserved clonotypes were used to assess repertoire richness. OLGA was used to compute generation probabilities for all TCRbeta clonotypes that the gDNA method yielded from four donors. TCRdb provides this immuneACCESS table in a form limited to in-frame rearrangements. Some clones are lacking; in checked studies, under half of them reflect an unresolved V gene, and why the rest are absent is not known. The V and J calls and clone size were taken over from that table, and D and trimming were inferred from the DNA. The sample table contains 1.6 million or so clones; only one count was recorded for about 98.5% of them. Of the sample, about 0.4% is held by the ten largest clones.

Trimming leaves V shorter by 6 bases and J shorter by 5 bases, with the junction holding 5 bases beyond the gene matches. From the cysteine up to the phenylalanine, the CDR3 has a length of 14 residues. This entry keeps only the CDR3 DNA: 42 bases, framed from base 1. Via the germline V gene, CDR1 is SNHLY and CDR2 FYNNEI. The research as a whole found: Compared with non-shared clonotypes, the clonotypes found in all four sorted-subset donors had higher generation probabilities. Based on pairwise subsampling, the degree of clonotype sharing among donors was expected to be affected by sequencing depth. The small number of donors limited the genetic and exposure-history diversity represented. Rarefaction of sorted-subset datasets indicated incomplete sequencing despite the large sequencing depth. Naive subsets generally had larger estimated clonotype richness than memory subsets did. Sampling was restricted to blood, and TCR repertoires in tissues likely differ from the TCR repertoires found in blood. Roughly 5% of naive CD4, around 3.6% of naive CD8, around 2.3% of memory CD4, and about 0.4% of memory CD8 clonotypes were shared across several donors.

Healthy HIV-negative adults with no recently reported acute infections or vaccinations were included as donors. Every donor was a Caucasian adult residing in Nashville, Tennessee, USA. CD4+ T cells were enriched by magnetic negative selection; naive cells were then positively selected on CD45RA, and the negative fraction formed the memory subset. Blood was obtained by leukapheresis, after which PBMCs were separated by Ficoll-Histopaque density gradient centrifugation and cryopreserved in liquid nitrogen vapor phase. Analytical flow cytometry was used to check the purity and quantity of every magnetically sorted T cell population. Genomic DNA was isolated from every sorted fraction and measured by UV absorbance on a Nanodrop 2000c. As for this clone: No cognate antigen has been identified for it. Per-base qualities were not stored, and no clone one base away is much larger.

The V and J genes are TRBV2 and TRBJ2-3, and 10 bases in between align with TRBD1. What was sequenced was naive CD4+ T cells sorted from blood. The cell subset or site label of this sample denotes: CD45RA+ positively selected. This TCR was recovered from a man in his thirties or forties in good health. Here is the DNA: TGTGCCAGCAGGGGCGGACAGGGGGTAGATACGCAGTATTTT. Its translation is CASRGGQGVDTQYF.